The next 10 T cell receptor beta chains were all read from a single sample in a study of vaccination effects on CD4 cells after COVID-19. These receptors have no identified antigens. Assay used: immunoSEQ multiplex PCR; TCRdb lists only in-frame clones, some missing. This table holds 65,000 to 70,000 clones, about 80% found once. Prior to sequencing, the ViraFEST assay stimulated PBMC with viral peptide pools, which expanded the antigen-specific CD4+ T cells. Subsequent to 10 days of culture, CD4+ T cells were isolated. Every participant took two doses of the BNT162b2 or mRNA-1273 vaccine. Sequencing used CD4+ T cells from PBMCs cultured with HCoV-OC43 spike peptides, obtained after COVID-19 vaccination. This sample's subset: HCoV-OC43 spike overlapping peptide pool stimulation. These TCRs come from a human donor who received a COVID-19 vaccine.

The rearrangement links TRBV4-1 to TRBJ1-2; 9 nucleotides line up with TRBD1. Germline V gives CDR1 MGHRA, CDR2 YSYEKL. CDR3 length equals 17 residues. The V segment lost 5 bases and the J segment 0 bases; nucleotides outside the gene matches: 10. CDR3 region: CASSARDRASANYGYTF. The CDR3 coding sequence is TGCGCCAGCAGCGCCCGGGACAGGGCATCAGCTAACTATGGCTACACCTTC.

The chain uses TRBV6-1 and TRBJ1-5; 10 bases align to TRBD1. Trimming took 4 bases from V and 0 from J; bases not matched to a gene: 6. CDR3 length: 17 amino acids. Germline CDR1 reads MNHNS; CDR2 reads SASEGT. CDR3 sequence (DNA): TGTGCCAGCAGTGCCTGGACAGGGGGTTATAGCAATCAGCCCCAGCATTTT. It is translated as CASSAWTGGYSNQPQHF.

The chain couples TRBV25-1 to TRBJ1-5; no reliable D call. CDR3 size: 12 residues. With 5 bases removed from V and 5 bases from J, the gap between germline ends came to 7 bases. The germline CDR1 and CDR2 sequences are MGHDK and SYGVNS. This CDR3 reads CASSRGYQPQHF. DNA of the CDR3: TGTGCCAGCAGTCGCGGGTATCAGCCCCAGCATTTT.

The chain links TRBV5-6 to TRBJ1-1, with no clear D. This CDR3 has 17 amino acids. Germline values: CDR1 SGHDT, CDR2 YYEEEE. Trimming cost V 3 bases and J 0 bases, with 18 bases left between them. This CDR3 reads CASSSGRGKSMNTEAFF. The CDR3 bases are TGTGCCAGCAGCTCCGGACGGGGAAAAAGTATGAACACTGAAGCTTTCTTT.

The chain combines TRBV5-5 with TRBJ2-2, with D unclear. The V end lost 4 bases, the J end lost 1 base, and 11 bases lay between the germline ends. Germline V gives CDR1 SGHKS, CDR2 YYEKEE (reference sequence). The CDR3 runs to 15 residues. This CDR3 reads CASSGSRWNTGELFF. For the CDR3, the DNA is TGTGCCAGCAGCGGAAGCAGGTGGAACACCGGGGAGCTGTTTTTT.

J is TRBJ1-6 and V is TRBV2; no reliable D call. Per the germline V gene, CDR1 is SNHLY and CDR2 is FYNNEI. Deletions cut 3 bases from V and 8 bases from J, with 8 bases between. This CDR3 region has 13 residues. The CDR3 reads CASSEVVDSPLHF. In DNA, the CDR3 is TGTGCCAGCAGTGAGGTCGTAGATTCACCCCTCCACTTT.

This clone was seen a few times. This rearrangement joins TRBV11-2 to TRBJ2-7; 7 nucleotides agree with TRBD2. Trimming cost V 1 base and J 2 bases; bases outside gene matches: 2. The CDR3 covers 14 residues. Germline V lookup: CDR1 SGHAT, CDR2 FQNNGV. The DNA for the CDR3 is TGTGCCAGCAGCTTAGGTGGGGGGGCCTACGAGCAGTACGTC. Translating it yields CASSLGGGAYEQYV.

J is TRBJ1-6 and V is TRBV6-2 or TRBV6-3; maybe TRBD1 (5 bases). The CDR3 covers 16 residues. The V end was cut by 7 bases, the J end by 7 bases, with 20 bases between. Germline CDR1 MNHEY, CDR2 SVGEGT. Here the CDR3 reads CASIPAGQSGNSPLHF. The CDR3 coding sequence is TGTGCCAGCATCCCCGCGGGGCAGTCTGGGAATTCACCCCTCCACTTT.

This clone was counted a few times. The rearrangement uses TRBV28 and TRBJ1-5; unclear D gene. V lost 7 bases and J lost 0, with 13 bases in between. The germline CDR1 and CDR2 sequences are MDHEN and SYDVKM. This CDR3 has 15 residues. The CDR3 here is CASTHPQNSNQPQHF. CDR3 nucleotides: TGTGCCAGCACTCATCCGCAGAATAGCAATCAGCCCCAGCATTTT.

This clone has a handful of counts. The rearrangement joins TRBV24-1 to TRBJ1-2; D gene ambiguous. V lost 0 bases and J 4 bases, leaving 2 bases between the germline ends. CDR1 is KGHDR, CDR2 SFDVKD, per germline. The CDR3 has 12 residues. As DNA, the CDR3 is TGTGCCACCAGTGATTTGGGCTATGGCTACACCTTC. Its translation is CATSDLGYGYTF.